There are a few counts of the clone carrying this TCR beta chain. Unique molecular identifiers were used to barcode this TCRbeta library. TCRdb used MiXCR to reprocess the PCR reads, holding one entry per CDR3 protein. The profile covers under 450,000 distinct CDR3 sequences, with about a sixth appearing a single time and under 30% taken by the ten largest. This sample is part of a study of T-cell reconstitution after alpha-beta-depleted transplantation in children. Trimming removed 3 bases from V and 4 bases from J, with 9 bases in between. This CDR3 contains 13 residues. The V call is TRBV12-3 or TRBV12-4, the J call TRBJ1-2; the D is unclear. The receptor was isolated from a boy in the first two years of life who had a stem cell transplant for Wiskott-Aldrich syndrome, so the T cells may come from the graft donor. The sample in question was PBMCs, mostly from graft donor cells, obtained 360 days after TCRalphabeta/CD19-depleted stem cell transplant. The CDR3 loop is CASSFRGGYGYTF. CDR3 nucleotide sequence: TGTGCCAGCAGTTTTCGGGGAGGCTATGGCTACACCTTC.